This T cell receptor (beta chain) stems from a study of cytotoxic CD8 clonotypes in ibrutinib-treated CLL. Study overall: IGHV unmutated 17 to 18; relapsed/refractory some ten; treatment-naive approximately 15.

About this clone itself: Antigen specificity is unknown.

Only in-frame clones appear in the TCRdb table, and some are missing; sequencing was by immunoSEQ multiplex PCR. The sample lists 160,000 or so clones, more than 75% seen once, with roughly 1.9% in the top ten. Frozen PBMC stocks contributed roughly 2.1 micrograms of genomic DNA to the TCR beta libraries. Per germline, CDR1 LNHNV and CDR2 YYDKDF (reference sequence). The CDR3 has 15 amino acids. Unmatched junction bases numbered 6, after V lost 1 base and J lost 6 bases. Overall study results and limits: Public clonotypes proved infrequent, and on treatment they shrank or remained steady.

Sequenced here: PBMCs, sampled after 12 months of ibrutinib treatment. V is TRBV15 and J is TRBJ2-4; 7 positions match TRBD2. This clonotype originated in a human donor with chronic lymphocytic leukemia. The CDR3 loop reads CATSRGASGSNIQYF. As DNA, the CDR3 is TGTGCCACCAGCAGAGGGGCTAGCGGTTCAAACATTCAGTACTTC.